Listed below are T cell receptor beta chains from one sample, sequenced in a study of control samples from healthy donors and cancer patients. Assay: immunoSEQ multiplex PCR; the TCRdb copy retains only in-frame clones and omits some. This repertoire shows some 120,000 clones, approximately 90% found once; its top ten account for 2% to 3%. The sample taken for sequencing was blood. Receptors originate from a woman between 65 and 79 years old in good health. Both conserved end residues are part of each CDR3. Each record gives: clone size, V gene, J gene, D gene, CDR3 DNA, CDR3 protein. D genes are given only for firm matches. The size entry is marked missing in some rows and otherwise reads once, few, many or a size class.

.	TRBV19	TRBJ2-2	.	TGTGCCAGTAGTAACCCTTTTCCCTCGAACACCGGGGAGCTGTTTTTT	CASSNPFPSNTGELFF
.	TRBV28	TRBJ1-2	.	TGTGCCAGCAGTCAAGGGCAGGGGAGCTATGGCTACACCTTC	CASSQGQGSYGYTF
few	TRBV11-2	TRBJ1-5	.	TGTGCCAGCAGCCGTATGGGGAGCAATCAGCCCCAGCATTTT	CASSRMGSNQPQHF
.	TRBV7-2	TRBJ2-5	.	TGTGCCAGCAGCCCACGGATCCAAGAGACCCAGTACTTC	CASSPRIQETQYF
.	TRBV18	TRBJ1-6	TRBD1	TGTGCCAGCTCACCAGAGGCGACAGGGTTTCTTTCACCCCTCCACTTT	CASSPEATGFLSPLHF
.	TRBV9	TRBJ1-4	.	TGTGCCAGCAGCGTAGCTACTGCAACTAATGAAAAACTGTTTTTT	CASSVATATNEKLFF
once	TRBV30	TRBJ1-3	TRBD1	TGTGCCTGGGGGACAGACCAAATTATATCGGCTGGAAACACCATATATTTT	CAWGTDQIISAGNTIYF
.	TRBV27	TRBJ2-1	TRBD2	TGTGCCAGCAGTTTCAGCGGGAGCTCCTACAATGAGCAGTTCTTC	CASSFSGSSYNEQFF
.	TRBV4-2	TRBJ1-2	.	TGTGCCAGCAGCCAAGATATGTGGCCGGGAGCTAACTATGGCTACACCTTC	CASSQDMWPGANYGYTF
.	TRBV27	TRBJ1-1	.	TGTGCCAGCAGTTTCCTGGGATCCACTGAAGCTTTCTTT	CASSFLGSTEAFF
once	TRBV11-2	TRBJ1-6	.	TGTGCCAGCAGCTTAGGCGGGTCTCGGGAGGCACCCCTCCACTTT	CASSLGGSREAPLHF
.	TRBV9	TRBJ2-5	.	TGTGCCAGCAGCCCCCACGCGGTCAGCCAAGAGACCCAGTACTTC	CASSPHAVSQETQYF
.	TRBV11-2	TRBJ2-7	TRBD1	TGTGCCAGCAGCTCCCCCGGGACAGGGGGCATCGAGCAGTACTTC	CASSSPGTGGIEQYF
many	TRBV12-3/TRBV12-4	TRBJ2-7	.	TGTGCCAGCACCGTAATACCCAACGAGCAGTACTTC	CASTVIPNEQYF
few	TRBV13	TRBJ1-3	.	TGTGCCAGCAGCTTAGGTGTTTCAGGAAACACCATATATTTT	CASSLGVSGNTIYF
.	TRBV2	TRBJ2-7	.	TGTGCCAGCAGTACCCAAGGGGGTTCTGAGCAGTACTTC	CASSTQGGSEQYF
.	TRBV5-8	TRBJ2-1	TRBD2	TGTGCCAGCAGCGCCCGGGACTACTACAATGAGCAGTTCTTC	CASSARDYYNEQFF
.	TRBV6-2/TRBV6-3	TRBJ1-5	.	TGTGCCAGCAGTTCAGTAGGGTTTAATCAGCCCCAGCATTTT	CASSSVGFNQPQHF
.	TRBV5-1	TRBJ1-2	.	TGCGCCAGCAGCTTGGGGCAGACAATTAACTATGGCTACACCTTC	CASSLGQTINYGYTF
.	TRBV24-1	TRBJ2-5	TRBD2	TGTGCCACCAGTGTTGTAGCGGGGGATCAAGAGACCCAGTACTTC	CATSVVAGDQETQYF